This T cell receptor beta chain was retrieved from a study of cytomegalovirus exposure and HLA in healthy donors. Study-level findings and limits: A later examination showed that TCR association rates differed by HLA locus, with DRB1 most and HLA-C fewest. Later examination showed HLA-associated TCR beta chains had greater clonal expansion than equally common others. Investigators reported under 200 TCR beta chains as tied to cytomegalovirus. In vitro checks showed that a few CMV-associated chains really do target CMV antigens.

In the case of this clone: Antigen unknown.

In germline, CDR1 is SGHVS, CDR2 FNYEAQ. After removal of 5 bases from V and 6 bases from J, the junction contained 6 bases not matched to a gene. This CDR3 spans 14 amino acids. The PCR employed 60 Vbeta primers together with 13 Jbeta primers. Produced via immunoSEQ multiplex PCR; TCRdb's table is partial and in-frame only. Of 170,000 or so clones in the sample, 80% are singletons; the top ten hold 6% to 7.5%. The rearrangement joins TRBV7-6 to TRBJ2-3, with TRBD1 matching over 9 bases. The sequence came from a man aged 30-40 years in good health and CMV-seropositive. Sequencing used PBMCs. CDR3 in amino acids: CASSPDRGRDTQYF. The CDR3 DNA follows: TGTGCCAGCAGCCCGGACAGGGGAAGGGATACGCAGTATTTT.